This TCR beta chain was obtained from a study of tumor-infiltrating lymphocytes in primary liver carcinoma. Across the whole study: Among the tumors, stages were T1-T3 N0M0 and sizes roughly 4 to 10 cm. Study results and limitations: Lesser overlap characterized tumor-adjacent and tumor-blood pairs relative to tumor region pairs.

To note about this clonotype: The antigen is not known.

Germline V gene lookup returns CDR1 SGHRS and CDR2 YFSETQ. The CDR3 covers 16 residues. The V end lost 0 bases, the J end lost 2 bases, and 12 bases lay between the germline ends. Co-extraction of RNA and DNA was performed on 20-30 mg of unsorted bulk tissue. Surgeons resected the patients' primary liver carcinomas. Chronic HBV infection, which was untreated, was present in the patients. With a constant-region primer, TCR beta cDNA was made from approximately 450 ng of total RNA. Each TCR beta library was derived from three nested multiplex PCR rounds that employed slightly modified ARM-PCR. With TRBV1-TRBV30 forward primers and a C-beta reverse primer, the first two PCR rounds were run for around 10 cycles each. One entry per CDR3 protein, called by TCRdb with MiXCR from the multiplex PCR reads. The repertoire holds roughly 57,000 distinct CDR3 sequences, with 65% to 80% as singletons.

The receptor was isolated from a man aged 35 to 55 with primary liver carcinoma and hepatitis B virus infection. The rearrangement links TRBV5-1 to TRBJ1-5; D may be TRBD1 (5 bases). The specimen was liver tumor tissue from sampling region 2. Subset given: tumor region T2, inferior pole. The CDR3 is CASSLGSGAGNQPQHF. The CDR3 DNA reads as TGCGCCAGCAGCTTGGGGTCTGGGGCTGGCAATCAGCCCCAGCATTTT. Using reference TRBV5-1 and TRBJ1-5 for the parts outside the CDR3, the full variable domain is KAGVTQTPRYLIKTRGQQVTLSCSPISGHRSVSWYQQTPGQGLQFLFEYFSETQRNKGNFPGRFSGRQFSNSRSEMNVSTLELGDSALYLCASSLGSGAGNQPQHFGDGTRLSIL.